This TCR beta chain was identified during a study of molecular identifiers for immune sequencing clone quantification. Study-wide results and limits: Clones that had above 20 RNA copies took up over 98% of effector molecules but under 1% in naive cells. With a barcode shared among identical TCR molecules, highly expanded clone sizes could be underestimated.

TCR libraries were built in bulk with a published protocol and specific TCR primers. MiXCR, run by TCRdb on the PCR reads, gives a single entry per CDR3 protein. In the table there are about 640,000 distinct CDR3 sequences, just under 20% of which are singletons. There are a few counts of this clonotype. Its antigen is currently unknown. This TCR derives from a human donor in good health. Some libraries in this study had Jurkat cell RNA spiked in. Sample: naive CD8+ T cells from blood, with Jurkat cell RNA spiked in. Subset here: FACS-sorted CD8+CD4-CCR7+CD45RA+ naive T cells.

CDR3 sequence: CASSSQGSNYGYTF. The DNA for the CDR3 is TGTGCCAGCAGTTCGCAGGGGAGCAACTATGGCTACACCTTC. This chain uses TRBV27 with TRBJ1-2; TRBD1 might be the D (6 bases). V was shortened by 4 bases and J by 2 bases, with 11 bases between the two germline ends. Germline assignment: CDR1 MNHEY and CDR2 SMNVEV (reference sequence). The CDR3 is 14 residues long.